Following are 2 T cell receptor beta chains from one sample sequenced in a study of T cell repertoires in cytomegalovirus infection. MiXCR, run by TCRdb on the reads, gives a single entry per CDR3 protein. Of 500,000 to 600,000 distinct CDR3 sequences listed, about 17% are singletons. Sequenced input: CD8+ T cells from PBMCs. Source of these receptors: a human donor in good health (CMV status not recorded). Some clones in this sample may be carry-over from other donors' samples.

This clonotype came up many times. This rearrangement joins TRBV11-2 to TRBJ2-7; 10 bases agree with TRBD2. CDR1 SGHAT and CDR2 FQNNGV come from the germline V gene. The junction had 7 bases not matched to a gene; V was cut back by 5 bases and J by 3 bases. The CDR3 is 15 residues long. The CDR3 spells CASSTSGIGVYEQYF. CDR3 nucleotide sequence: TGTGCCAGCAGCACTAGCGGGATAGGGGTCTACGAGCAGTACTTC. Variable domain in full (rest from reference TRBV11-2 and TRBJ2-7): EAGVAQSPRYKIIEKRQSVAFWCNPISGHATLYWYQQILGQGPKLLIQFQNNGVVDDSQLPKDRFSAERLKGVDSTLKIQPAKLEDSAVYLCASSTSGIGVYEQYFGPGTRLTVT.

There are a few counts of this clonotype. The chain joins TRBV5-4 to TRBJ1-2; D is perhaps TRBD1 (5 bases). The CDR3 totals 14 residues. Trimming removed 4 bases at V and 5 bases at J, with 15 bases between. Germline-derived CDR1 and CDR2 are SGHNT and YYREEE (reference sequence). The CDR3 region is CASSPPAGEYGYTF. CDR3 sequence (DNA): TGTGCCAGCAGCCCCCCGGCGGGGGAATATGGCTACACCTTC. The full variable domain, with the rest looked up from reference TRBV5-4 and TRBJ1-2, is ETGVTQSPTHLIKTRGQQVTLRCSSQSGHNTVSWYQQALGQGPQFIFQYYREEENGRGNFPPRFSGLQFPNYSSELNVNALELDDSALYLCASSPPAGEYGYTFGSGTRLTVV.